Each of the 6 T cell receptor beta chains below was sequenced from the same sample in a study of spatial heterogeneity in lung cancer. Study-wide results and caveats: Expanded intratumoral alpha and beta TCR counts tracked tumor mutation counts.

No cognate antigen is known for these TCRs. TCRdb processed the 5' RACE reads anew with MiXCR; each CDR3 protein has one entry. The table shows 20,000 to 30,000 distinct CDR3 sequences, with around 8.8% occurring only once. Time point in this sample: sample taken at primary tumor resection. The sequenced sample was lung tumor tissue, obtained at surgery. All receptors come from a male donor with early-stage non-small cell lung cancer.

Notes on this clonotype: This clone may be a read error of a much larger clone one base away. The CDR3 carries no conserved terminal phenylalanine or tryptophan, so it likely arises from a read error. This sequence joins TRBV4-2 and TRBJ2-7, with D possibly being TRBD2 (6 bases). Looked up from germline, CDR1 is LGHNA and CDR2 is YNFKEQ. The V end lost 4 bases, the J end lost 6 bases, and 22 bases lay between the germline ends. CDR3 length equals 16 residues. The CDR3 DNA follows: TGTGCCAGCAGCCGCCAGTCAGTCGGGACTGGGGGCGAGCAGTACTCC. Protein sequence: CASSRQSVGTGGEQYS.

This chain links TRBV6-1 with TRBJ2-6; D not resolved. The CDR3 loop spans 15 amino acids. The V and J ends lost 4 bases and 2 bases respectively, with 9 bases between them. Germline CDR1 is MNHNS and CDR2 is SASEGT. The CDR3 here is CASSVRDAGANVLTF. CDR3 sequence (DNA): TGTGCCAGCAGTGTAAGAGATGCTGGGGCCAACGTCCTGACTTTC.

This clonotype is medium-sized by share. The chain links TRBV29-1 to TRBJ2-3; a possible D gene is TRBD1 (6 bases). The CDR3 has 16 amino acids. Germline V gene data show CDR1 as SQVTM and CDR2 as ANQGSEA. Trimming removed 6 bases from V and 1 base from J, with 20 bases in between. The CDR3, as DNA: TGCAGCGTGGATGGTTTACAGGGTCTGGGCACAGATACGCAGTATTTT. This codes for CSVDGLQGLGTDTQYF.

This clonotype was observed at least ten times. The V call is TRBV2, the J call TRBJ2-3; 10 positions match TRBD1. CDR3 length: 14 amino acids. Germline values: CDR1 SNHLY, CDR2 FYNNEI. Trimming removed 4 bases from V and 4 bases from J; junction bases left unmatched: 2. The chain's CDR3 is CASSGQGASDTQYF. In DNA form, the CDR3 reads TGTGCCAGCAGTGGACAGGGGGCATCAGATACGCAGTATTTT.

This clonotype was counted ten times or more. The genes are TRBV6-2 or TRBV6-3 and TRBJ2-3; D might be TRBD1 or TRBD2, each matching 5 bases. The CDR3 spans 16 residues. Trimming stripped 0 bases from V and 2 bases from J, with 12 bases between. Germline lookup yields CDR1 MNHEY and CDR2 SVGEGT. The CDR3, as DNA: TGTGCCAGCAGTTACTCGGGGGTGTGGTCCACAGATACGCAGTATTTT. Its protein product is CASSYSGVWSTDTQYF.

This clonotype was seen more than once but under ten times. The chain links TRBV6-6 to TRBJ2-2; a weak D match, TRBD1 (6 bases). Germline-derived CDR1 and CDR2 are MNHNY and SVGAGI (reference sequence). The CDR3 has 17 amino acids. Trimming removed 6 bases at V and 1 base at J, with 18 bases between. The CDR3 nucleotides are TGTGCCAGCAGCGGACCCGGTGGCAGGGGGAACACCGGGGAGCTGTTTTTT. Amino acid sequence: CASSGPGGRGNTGELFF.